One T cell receptor (beta chain) is described in this entry. V shed 7 bases, J shed 7 bases, and the junction held 13 bases outside the gene matches. Germline V gene data show CDR1 as KGHSH and CDR2 as LQKENI. This CDR3 spans 15 amino acids. This sample was included in a study of blood T cell repertoires in COVID-19. Study-level background: Samples representing acute and convalescent COVID-19 were sourced from the United States, Italy and Spain. PBMCs, B-cell-depleted T cells, or T cells were the source of the cDNA or gDNA that made up the material.

As processed by the authors: Reference gene primer amplification yielded estimated nucleated cell counts. Profiled with immunoSEQ multiplex PCR; TCRdb holds only in-frame clones, not every one. V and J calls and clone size are those listed in that table; D and trimming were worked out from the DNA. The sample shows about 52,000 clones, 90% of them seen only once. Source material: peripheral blood. The sequence derives from a human donor in a cohort sampled during active COVID-19. The chain recombines TRBV18 with TRBJ1-2, with 9 positions matching TRBD1. Here the CDR3 reads CASFSNGQGKGGYTF. CDR3 coding DNA: TGTGCCAGCTTCTCCAACGGACAGGGGAAGGGTGGCTACACCTTC.